Given below is one T cell receptor beta chain in context. The CDR3 spans 14 residues. CDR1 is LNHDA and CDR2 is SQIVND in the germline V gene (reference sequence). With 3 bases removed from V and 0 bases from J, the gap between germline ends came to 7 bases. This specimen comes from a study of HIV-infected patients and healthy controls. cDNA was made from 400 to 500 ng RNA using alpha and beta constant primers. Separate chain-specific third strand synthesis with multiplexing indices produced the alpha and beta libraries. TCRdb fed the 5' RACE reads into MiXCR, producing one record per CDR3 protein. In the table there are about 14,000 distinct CDR3 sequences, 12% of which are singletons. Follow-up blood was drawn about 14 weeks, roughly three months, after antiretroviral therapy began. The repertoire came from unfractionated whole blood and reflected all unsorted peripheral T cells.

V gene TRBV19 combines with J gene TRBJ2-3; D is undetermined. The sequenced sample was blood, obtained during antiretroviral therapy. The TCR comes from an adult with HIV infection. The donor label of this sample is uncertain. As DNA, the CDR3 is TGTGCCAGTAGTATTACTCTGAGCACAGATACGCAGTATTTT. Encoded protein: CASSITLSTDTQYF.